The entry below gives a single T cell receptor beta chain sequence along with its context. The data were taken from a study of control samples from healthy donors and cancer patients. Clones were sequenced by immunoSEQ multiplex PCR, and TCRdb holds only the in-frame ones, with some missing. The sample includes some 80,000 clones, about 90% seen only once; the top ten take less than 6%. The receptor was derived from a man aged 45 to 65 in good health. Material: blood.

The CDR3 DNA reads TGTGCCAGCAGCATACAAGAGACCCAGTACTTC. Protein sequence: CASSIQETQYF. The J gene is TRBJ2-5, the V gene TRBV5-6, with unresolved D. Between the trimmed V and J ends, which lost 4 bases and 2 bases, there was a span of 3 bases. The CDR3 spans 11 residues. The germline CDR1 and CDR2 sequences are SGHDT and YYEEEE. Complete variable domain (other parts from reference TRBV5-6 and TRBJ2-5): DAGVTQSPTHLIKTRGQQVTLRCSPKSGHDTVSWYQQALGQGPQFIFQYYEEEERQRGNFPDRFSGHQFPNYSSELNVNALLLGDSALYLCASSIQETQYFGPGTRLLVL.